This TCR beta chain came from a study of blood T cell repertoires in COVID-19. Across the whole study: The study drew acute and convalescent COVID-19 samples from the United States, Italy and Spain. PBMCs, B-cell-depleted T cells, or T cells provided the cDNA or gDNA that made up the material.

V dropped 2 bases and J dropped 5 bases, with 9 bases sitting between them. This CDR3 has 14 amino acids. Germline V gives CDR1 MNHNY, CDR2 SVGAGI (reference sequence). Method: immunoSEQ multiplex PCR; TCRdb's copy keeps in-frame clones and lacks some. The data show approximately 100,000 clones, around 87% seen once. This TCR derives from a young woman with acute or convalescent COVID-19. Sequencing was carried out using peripheral blood. The chain recombines TRBV6-6 with TRBJ2-2; TRBD1 might be the D (5 bases). CDR3 coding DNA: TGTGCCAGCAGTTACATAAGGGGTACCGGGGAGCTGTTTTTT. It yields the protein CASSYIRGTGELFF.